Described below is a single T cell receptor (beta chain) sequence and its context. The antigen is undetermined. Trimming took 3 bases from V and 10 from J, leaving 19 bases between them. CDR3 length equals 16 residues. The authors diagnosed from clinical symptoms, serum thyroxine, TRAb, thyroid ultrasound and orbital computed tomography. The sample comes from a study of Graves' ophthalmopathy and Graves' hyperthyroidism. On the study more broadly: The authors collected peripheral blood at initial diagnosis, before any treatment. Study-wide results and limits: The model predicted ophthalmopathy progression with about 70% sensitivity and under 75% specificity. Sensitivity reached around 88% and specificity almost 83% for a 13-signature model separating ophthalmopathy from stable hyperthyroidism.

For repertoire sequencing, the TCR beta CDR3 regions were amplified from RNA transcripts. HTBI-primed RT-PCR formed the first round, and a multiplex PCR formed the second. A single record per CDR3 protein comes from TCRdb applying MiXCR to the multiplex PCR reads. Of 650,000 to 900,000 distinct CDR3 sequences listed, roughly two fifths are singletons. The TCR was taken from an adult man with Graves' ophthalmopathy. Sequenced material: peripheral blood. V gene TRBV12-3 or TRBV12-4 combines with J gene TRBJ1-6, with D possibly being TRBD1 (5 bases). DNA of the CDR3: TGTGCCAGCAGTTTCTTCCTCCTGGGGACCCTGTCACCCCTCCACTTT. Translating gives CASSFFLLGTLSPLHF.